Listed here are 24 T cell receptor beta chains from one sample, sequenced in a study of blood T cells in healthy people across ages. Using a J-beta primer mix together with a sample-barcoded 5' primer, a second PCR was run for roughly 7 to 12 cycles. TCRdb ran MiXCR on the 5' RACE reads and lists one entry per CDR3 protein. Here the sample spans about 1.4 million distinct CDR3 sequences, approximately 59% being singletons. The source material was blood. The source is a man between 18 and 29 years old in good health.

There are a few counts of this clonotype. The gene calls are TRBV3-1 and TRBJ2-1, with 8 bases matching TRBD2. The CDR3 length is 15 residues. V dropped 1 base and J dropped 10; count of bases not matched to a gene: 9. In germline, CDR1 is LGHDT, CDR2 YNNKEL (reference sequence). DNA for the CDR3: TGTGCCAGCAGCCAAGGTACTAGCGGTTTAGCGGAGCAGTTCTTC. Its protein is CASSQGTSGLAEQFF.

This chain uses TRBV27 with TRBJ1-1; D is possibly TRBD1 (6 bases). The CDR3 has 12 amino acids. Trimming removed 9 bases at V and 5 bases at J, with 13 bases between. Looked up from germline, CDR1 is MNHEY and CDR2 is SMNVEV (reference sequence). CDR3 protein: CASATGHTEAFF. CDR3 coding DNA: TGTGCCAGTGCGACAGGACATACTGAAGCTTTCTTT.

The chain links TRBV3-1 to TRBJ2-5, with D tentatively TRBD2 (7 bases). V gave up 4 bases and J gave up 4 bases, with 16 bases separating them. This CDR3 comprises 15 residues. The V gene's germline CDR1 is LGHDT and CDR2 YNNKEL (reference sequence). The CDR3 protein is CASSRGGPFRETQYF. Here the CDR3 DNA reads TGTGCCAGCAGCCGGGGGGGGCCTTTTAGAGAGACCCAGTACTTC.

The chain uses TRBV29-1 and TRBJ2-1; 11 bases agree with TRBD1. Germline V gene data show CDR1 as SQVTM and CDR2 as ANQGSEA. V dropped 5 bases and J dropped 10; count of bases not matched to a gene: 10. The CDR3 runs 14 residues. The CDR3 DNA sequence: TGCAGCGTTCGGGTTGGGACAGGGGGTCGCGAGCAGTTCTTC. It yields the protein CSVRVGTGGREQFF.

The rearrangement uses TRBV4-2 and TRBJ2-5; tentatively, D is TRBD1 or TRBD2 (5 bases each). CDR3 length: 14 residues. Germline loops: CDR1 LGHNA, CDR2 YNFKEQ. Trimming removed 1 base at V and 4 bases at J, with 10 bases between. CDR3 DNA sequence: TGTGCCAGCAGCCAAGTGGGGGAGTCAGAGACCCAGTACTTC. Encoded protein: CASSQVGESETQYF.

This clonotype was seen only a few times. The chain couples TRBV24-1 to TRBJ2-6; tentative D call: TRBD1 (6 bases). Trimming took 5 bases from V and 0 from J, leaving 13 bases between them. CDR1 is KGHDR and CDR2 is SFDVKD in the germline V gene. The CDR3 consists of 17 residues. CDR3 nucleotide sequence: TGTGCCACCAGTGTTCACAGGGTGGGCTCTGGGGCCAACGTCCTGACTTTC. It translates to CATSVHRVGSGANVLTF.

V and J are TRBV25-1 and TRBJ1-4; maybe TRBD1 (5 bases). The CDR3 is 17 amino acids. Germline V gene data show CDR1 as MGHDK and CDR2 as SYGVNS. Trimming stripped 3 bases from V and 4 bases from J, with 18 bases between. The CDR3 loop is CASSDRGSIPINEKLFF. The CDR3 nucleotides read TGTGCCAGCAGTGATCGGGGCAGCATTCCAATTAATGAAAAACTGTTTTTT.

The rearrangement joins TRBV7-9 to TRBJ2-3; D gene unclear. Germline CDR1 reads SEHNR; CDR2 reads FQNEAQ (reference sequence). CDR3 length: 15 amino acids. Deletions cut 4 bases from V and 0 bases from J, with 11 bases between. DNA of the CDR3: TGTGCCAGCAGCTATTACGGTGCCAGCACAGATACGCAGTATTTT. Its translation is CASSYYGASTDTQYF.

The rearrangement links TRBV6-2 or TRBV6-3 to TRBJ1-1, with D possibly matching TRBD1 (5 bases). V gave up 8 bases and J gave up 5 bases, with 9 bases separating them. Germline CDR1 and CDR2: MNHEY and SVGEGT. The CDR3 is 11 amino acids. The CDR3 coding sequence is TGTGCCAGCGGGAAGGGGACTGAAGCTTTCTTT. Protein product: CASGKGTEAFF.

This clonotype has just a few counts. The J gene is TRBJ1-5, the V gene TRBV12-3 or TRBV12-4, with D possibly being TRBD1 (5 bases). V gave up 4 bases and J gave up 7 bases, with 8 bases separating them. The CDR3 runs 12 residues. The CDR3 coding sequence is TGTGCCAGCAGTTCCCGACAGCAGCCCCAGCATTTT. Translating gives CASSSRQQPQHF.

The rearrangement links TRBV7-9 to TRBJ1-5, with TRBD1 matching 9 bases. Trimming took 4 bases from V and 5 from J; bases not matched to a gene: 6. CDR1 SEHNR and CDR2 FQNEAQ come from the germline V gene (reference sequence). The CDR3 runs to 15 residues. The CDR3 is CASSSGQGNYQPQHF. CDR3 DNA sequence: TGTGCCAGCAGCTCTGGACAGGGGAATTATCAGCCCCAGCATTTT.

The V gene is TRBV20-1, the J gene TRBJ2-3; D could derive from TRBD1 or TRBD2 (5 bases each). V gave up 3 bases and J gave up 2 bases, with 12 bases separating them. Per the germline V gene, CDR1 is DFQATT and CDR2 is SNEGSKA (reference sequence). The CDR3 covers 14 residues. The CDR3 DNA reads TGCAGTGCTAGGTGGGGACGCCTCACAGATACGCAGTATTTT. Protein: CSARWGRLTDTQYF.

For this clonotype: The junction departs from germline at one end; a sequencing error may be responsible. V is TRBV7-2 and J is TRBJ2-1, with 8 positions matching TRBD2. The germline gives CDR1 SGHTA, CDR2 FQGNSA. This CDR3 has 15 residues. In DNA, the CDR3 is TGTGCCAGCAGCGCCAGCGGGGGAGCCTACAGTGAGCAGTTCTTC. This translates into CASSASGGAYSEQFF.

The chain has TRBV27 and TRBJ2-7, with TRBD1 matching over 8 bases. Germline CDR1 reads MNHEY; CDR2 reads SMNVEV (reference sequence). V lost 1 base, J lost 0 bases, and 5 bases stayed unmatched. The CDR3 sequence is 16 residues long. The CDR3 spells CASSLFGQGPSYEQYF. The CDR3 coding sequence is TGTGCCAGCAGTTTATTTGGACAGGGACCCTCCTACGAGCAGTACTTC.

This clonotype was recorded at least ten times. This rearrangement joins TRBV14 to TRBJ2-1; D may be TRBD1 (5 bases). V lost 4 bases and J lost 7, with 17 bases in between. CDR1 is SGHDN and CDR2 is FVKESK in the germline V gene. The CDR3 loop spans 15 amino acids. The chain's CDR3 is CASSLAGGAANEQFF. The DNA of the CDR3 is TGTGCCAGCAGCCTTGCCGGTGGGGCCGCAAATGAGCAGTTCTTC.

This rearrangement joins TRBV7-2 to TRBJ2-5, with no clear D. CDR1 SGHTA and CDR2 FQGNSA come from the germline V gene. This CDR3 has 17 residues. V was pared by 1 base and J by 0 bases, with 15 bases between. CDR3 region: CASSLEPDLPNQETQYF. For the CDR3, the DNA is TGTGCCAGCAGCTTAGAACCGGACCTCCCAAACCAAGAGACCCAGTACTTC.

The rearrangement joins TRBV20-1 to TRBJ2-4; 9 nucleotides agree with TRBD2. V lost 1 base to trimming and J lost 7 bases; unmatched junction nucleotides: 2. Germline V gene data show CDR1 as DFQATT and CDR2 as SNEGSKA (reference sequence). CDR3 size: 13 residues. For the CDR3, the DNA is TGCAGTGCTAGAGTAAGCGGGAGGAACATTCAGTACTTC. This encodes CSARVSGRNIQYF.

The rearrangement links TRBV30 to TRBJ2-4, with D possibly TRBD1 on 5 matching bases. The end of the DNA aligns better with TRBJ2-7, so the J call may be wrong. Germline CDR1 is GTSNPN and CDR2 is SVGIG (reference sequence). The CDR3 extends over 14 amino acids. The CDR3 reads CAWGDSQILYEQYF. CDR3 bases: TGTGCCTGGGGCGACAGCCAGATACTCTACGAGCAGTACTTC.

The V call is TRBV20-1, the J call TRBJ2-7; TRBD2 matches at 14 bases. CDR3 length equals 14 residues. Germline trimming cut 6 bases from V and 5 bases from J; bases unmatched to any gene: 6. The V gene's germline CDR1 is DFQATT and CDR2 SNEGSKA (reference sequence). The DNA for the CDR3 is TGCAGTGCCCACTGGGGACTAGCGGGGGACGAGCAGTACTTC. This encodes CSAHWGLAGDEQYF.

The chain joins TRBV12-3 or TRBV12-4 to TRBJ2-2; D is possibly TRBD1 or TRBD2 (5 bases each). The CDR3 totals 15 residues. Trimming took 5 bases from V and 5 from J, leaving 15 bases between them. The CDR3 region has the DNA TGTGCCAGCAGTCCCGGGACCCGGGGAACCGGGGAGCTGTTTTTT. Protein product: CASSPGTRGTGELFF.

V is TRBV4-2 and J is TRBJ2-1; 10 nucleotides match TRBD1. The closer fit of TRBJ2-7 to the DNA end suggests the J call may be wrong. Germline V CDR1 and CDR2: LGHNA, YNFKEQ. The CDR3 is 17 amino acids. For the CDR3, the DNA is TGTGCCAGCAGCCAGGGACCCACCGGGACAGGGGACCATGAGCAGTACTTC. This translates into CASSQGPTGTGDHEQYF.

This chain connects TRBV6-5 to TRBJ1-5; D is unresolved. V lost 0 bases to trimming and J lost 8 bases, with 11 bases between them. This CDR3 region has 14 residues. Germline V CDR1 and CDR2: MNHEY, SVGAGI. CDR3 coding DNA: TGTGCCAGCAGTTACTCGCGGGAAGCTGAGCCCCAGCATTTT. It translates to CASSYSREAEPQHF.

The V and J genes are TRBV6-5 and TRBJ1-2; D is undetermined. Germline loops: CDR1 MNHEY, CDR2 SVGAGI. This CDR3 is 16 amino acids long. Trimming pared 6 bases from V and 8 bases from J, leaving 25 bases between. The CDR3 loop is CASRLIRSGTSSGYTF. CDR3 DNA: TGTGCCAGCAGACTTATCCGATCAGGTACCAGCAGCGGCTACACCTTC.

A few counts support this clonotype. The chain joins TRBV20-1 to TRBJ2-1; D unclear. Trimming removed 5 bases at V and 4 bases at J, with 12 bases between. Germline V gene lookup returns CDR1 DFQATT and CDR2 SNEGSKA (reference sequence). The CDR3 has 13 amino acids. Here the CDR3 reads CSAPTYGYNEQFF. As DNA, the CDR3 is TGCAGTGCTCCTACCTACGGATACAATGAGCAGTTCTTC.